Below are 13 T cell receptor beta chains sequenced from a single sample in a study of cytomegalovirus exposure and HLA in healthy donors. Some clones are missing from TCRdb's copy, which holds only in-frame ones; the method was immunoSEQ multiplex PCR. The profile shows 250,000 to 350,000 clones, roughly 90% of them singletons. The sequencing sample was made of PBMCs. The receptors were sampled from a woman under 30 in good health and CMV-seronegative.

The chain recombines TRBV27 with TRBJ2-4, with D possibly TRBD2 on 6 matching bases. The CDR3 has 13 residues. Trimming stripped 2 bases from V and 9 bases from J, with 11 bases between. Germline CDR1 MNHEY, CDR2 SMNVEV (reference sequence). The chain's CDR3 is CASSLTWRGIQYF. CDR3 nucleotides: TGTGCCAGCAGTTTAACCTGGCGGGGCATTCAGTACTTC.

The chain combines TRBV28 with TRBJ2-1, with 11 bases lining up with TRBD2. J was trimmed by 4 bases and V by 5 bases; bases with no gene match: 1. The CDR3 extends over 14 amino acids. The germline V gene encodes CDR1 MDHEN and CDR2 SYDVKM. This CDR3 is CASSIAGGYNEQFF. The CDR3 coding sequence is TGTGCCAGCAGTATAGCGGGAGGGTACAATGAGCAGTTCTTC.

This clone occurred once. The rearrangement joins TRBV4-2 to TRBJ1-2; 8 bases are a match to TRBD1. The J segment lost 3 bases and the V segment lost 2 bases, leaving 5 bases of the junction unmatched. Germline-derived CDR1 and CDR2 are LGHNA and YNFKEQ. This CDR3 spans 15 amino acids. As DNA, the CDR3 is TGTGCCAGCAGCCAACGACAGGGGATCGACTATGGCTACACCTTC. This codes for CASSQRQGIDYGYTF.

The chain uses TRBV5-4 and TRBJ2-7; possibly TRBD1 for D (5 bases). The CDR3 has 14 residues. Germline assignment: CDR1 SGHNT and CDR2 YYREEE (reference sequence). V was clipped by 5 bases and J by 4 bases, with 16 bases between them. CDR3 residues: CASRPEQGSYEQYF. The CDR3 DNA reads TGTGCCAGCAGGCCGGAGCAGGGTTCGTACGAGCAGTACTTC.

V gene TRBV28 combines with J gene TRBJ2-3; 7 nucleotides agree with TRBD2. CDR1 is MDHEN, CDR2 SYDVKM, per germline. V shed 1 base, J shed 0 bases, and the junction held 4 bases outside the gene matches. The CDR3 is 16 residues long. The chain's CDR3 is CASSLLGGRSTDTQYF. The CDR3 nucleotides read TGTGCCAGCAGTTTATTGGGCGGGAGAAGCACAGATACGCAGTATTTT.

J is TRBJ1-2 and V is TRBV19; D gene uncertain. The V gene lost 5 bases and the J gene lost 7 bases, with 11 bases spanning the gap. Germline V gene sequence: CDR1 LNHDA, CDR2 SQIVND (reference sequence). This CDR3 comprises 12 residues. The DNA of the CDR3 is TGTGCCAGTAGTCCCCGAGGCCGTGGCTACACCTTC. As protein: CASSPRGRGYTF.

The chain joins TRBV4-1 to TRBJ1-4, with TRBD1 as a possible D gene (5 bases). The V and J ends lost 4 bases and 4 bases respectively, with 10 bases between them. This CDR3 comprises 14 residues. The germline V gene has CDR1 MGHRA and CDR2 YSYEKL. DNA of the CDR3: TGCGCCAGCAGCCGACAGACCAATAATGAAAAACTGTTTTTT. Protein product: CASSRQTNNEKLFF.

V is TRBV7-9 and J is TRBJ1-2, with 8 bases that match TRBD1. Germline assignment: CDR1 SEHNR and CDR2 FQNEAQ (reference sequence). V lost 5 bases, J lost 3 bases, and 11 bases stayed unmatched. CDR3 length: 16 residues. The CDR3 DNA reads as TGTGCCAGCAGCCCCTGGGGCAGGGGGCGCGACTATGGCTACACCTTC. Its translation is CASSPWGRGRDYGYTF.

This rearrangement joins TRBV28 to TRBJ2-5, with D unclear. Germline CDR1 MDHEN, CDR2 SYDVKM. CDR3 length: 12 amino acids. The germline V and J ends were trimmed by 4 bases and 3 bases, with 6 bases remaining between them. The CDR3 is CASSSVEETQYF. The CDR3 coding sequence is TGTGCCAGCAGTTCCGTAGAAGAGACCCAGTACTTC.

The chain has TRBV5-1 and TRBJ2-7; D gene uncertain. The CDR3 is 15 amino acids. Trimming stripped 4 bases from V and 0 bases from J, with 14 bases between. Germline V gives CDR1 SGHRS, CDR2 YFSETQ. The CDR3 is CASSPSALSSYEQYF. The CDR3 DNA follows: TGCGCCAGCAGCCCCTCTGCGTTGAGCTCCTACGAGCAGTACTTC.

V usage is TRBV9 and J usage is TRBJ2-1; 8 bases agree with TRBD2. The V gene end was trimmed by 3 bases and the J gene end by 3 bases; junction bases not matched to a gene: 14. The CDR3 contains 18 residues. Germline CDR1 and CDR2: SGDLS and YYNGEE. The CDR3 DNA reads as TGTGCCAGCAGCGACCACGGGCGGGATAGCGGGAACTACAATGAGCAGTTCTTC. It translates to CASSDHGRDSGNYNEQFF.

About this clone itself: This sample also contains other DNA sequences that code for the same CDR3. The genes are TRBV7-2 and TRBJ2-7, with D possibly matching TRBD1 (6 bases). Trimming removed 5 bases from V and 6 bases from J, with 11 bases in between. Germline-derived CDR1 and CDR2 are SGHTA and FQGNSA. There are 12 residues in the CDR3. Written as DNA, the CDR3 is TGTGCCAGCAGCCCAGGGGTTGGCGAGCAGTACTTC. Protein sequence: CASSPGVGEQYF.

The V call is TRBV9, the J call TRBJ2-6; no definite D call. Trimming removed 0 bases at V and 0 bases at J, with 16 bases between. The CDR3 runs 19 residues. From germline, CDR1 is SGDLS and CDR2 YYNGEE. CDR3 amino acids: CASSVAVRPLLSGANVLTF. The CDR3 DNA is TGTGCCAGCAGCGTAGCGGTCAGGCCCCTACTCTCTGGGGCCAACGTCCTGACTTTC.